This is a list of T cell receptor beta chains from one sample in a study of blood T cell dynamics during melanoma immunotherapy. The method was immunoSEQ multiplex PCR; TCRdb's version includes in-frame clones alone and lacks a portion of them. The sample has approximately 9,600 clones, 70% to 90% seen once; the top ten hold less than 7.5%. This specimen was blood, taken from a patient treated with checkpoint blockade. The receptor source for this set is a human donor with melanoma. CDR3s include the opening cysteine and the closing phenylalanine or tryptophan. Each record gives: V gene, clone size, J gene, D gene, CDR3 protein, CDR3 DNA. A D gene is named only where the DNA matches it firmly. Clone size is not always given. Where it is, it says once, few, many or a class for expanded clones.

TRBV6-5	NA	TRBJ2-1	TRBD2	CASSPSGKLYEQFF	TGTGCCAGCAGTCCTAGCGGGAAGCTGTATGAGCAGTTCTTC
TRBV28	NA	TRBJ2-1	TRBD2	CASSLNKVTGTSGTFEQFF	TGTGCCAGCAGTTTAAATAAGGTCACCGGGACTAGCGGGACCTTTGAGCAGTTCTTC
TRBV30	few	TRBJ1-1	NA	CAWSVHGGTEAFF	TGTGCCTGGAGTGTCCACGGCGGGACTGAAGCTTTCTTT
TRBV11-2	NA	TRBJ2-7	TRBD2	CASSSGGSAYEQYF	TGTGCCAGCAGCTCGGGAGGGAGCGCCTACGAGCAGTACTTC
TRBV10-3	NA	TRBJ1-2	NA	CARATGGLIGYTF	TGTGCCAGGGCCACCGGGGGGCTTATAGGCTACACCTTC
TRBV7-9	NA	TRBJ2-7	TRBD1	CASSLSMGTGSHEQYF	TGTGCCAGCAGCTTATCCATGGGGACAGGATCCCACGAGCAGTACTTC
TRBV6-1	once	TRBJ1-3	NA	CASSVRWGPGLSIYF	TGTGCCAGCAGTGTCCGGTGGGGTCCAGGGCTCTCCATATATTTT
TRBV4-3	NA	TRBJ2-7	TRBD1	CASSQTGQSLYEQYF	TGCGCCAGCAGCCAAACGGGACAGAGTCTTTACGAGCAGTACTTC
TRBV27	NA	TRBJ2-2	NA	CASSLGRNTGELFF	TGTGCCAGCAGTTTAGGACGGAACACCGGGGAGCTGTTTTTT
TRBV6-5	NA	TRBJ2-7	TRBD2	CASSRTSGGTYEQYF	TGTGCCAGCAGCAGGACTAGCGGGGGAACCTACGAGCAGTACTTC
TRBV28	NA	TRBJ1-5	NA	CASSFGGASNQPQHF	TGTGCCAGCAGTTTTGGGGGGGCGAGCAATCAGCCCCAGCATTTT
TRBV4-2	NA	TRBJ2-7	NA	CASSQDLPYEQYF	TGTGCCAGCAGCCAAGATCTGCCCTACGAGCAGTACTTC
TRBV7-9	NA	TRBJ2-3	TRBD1	CASSQISGQGIDTQYF	TGTGCCAGCAGCCAGATATCGGGACAGGGTATAGATACGCAGTATTTT
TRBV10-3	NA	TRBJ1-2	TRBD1	CAISTGGLYGYTF	TGTGCCATCAGTACAGGGGGTCTCTATGGCTACACCTTC
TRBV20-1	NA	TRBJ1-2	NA	CSARPNYGYTF	TGCAGTGCTAGACCCAACTATGGCTACACCTTC
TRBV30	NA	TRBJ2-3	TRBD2	CAWSKPGLAGGGGPTDTQYF	TGTGCCTGGAGTAAACCGGGACTAGCGGGAGGGGGGGGCCCCACAGATACGCAGTATTTT
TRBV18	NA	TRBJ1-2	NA	CASSPETRGRRYYGYTF	TGTGCCAGCTCACCAGAAACAAGGGGCCGGCGCTACTATGGCTACACCTTC
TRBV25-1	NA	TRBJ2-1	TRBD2	CASSVGLAGGNEQFF	TGTGCCAGCAGTGTAGGACTAGCGGGAGGGAATGAGCAGTTCTTC
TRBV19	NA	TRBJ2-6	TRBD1	CASSITGQLYSGANVLTF	TGTGCCAGTAGTATCACGGGACAGCTATACTCTGGGGCCAACGTCCTGACTTTC
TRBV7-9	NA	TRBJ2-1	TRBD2	CASSFQAGVNNEQFF	TGTGCCAGCAGCTTCCAAGCGGGAGTAAACAATGAGCAGTTCTTC
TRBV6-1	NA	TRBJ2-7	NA	CASKEETYEQYF	TGTGCCAGCAAAGAAGAGACCTACGAGCAGTACTTC
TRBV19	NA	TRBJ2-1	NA	CASSIWGKGSDNEQFF	TGTGCCAGTAGTATCTGGGGGAAAGGCTCGGACAATGAGCAGTTCTTC
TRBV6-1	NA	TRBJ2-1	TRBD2	CASSDGTSVNSEQFF	TGTGCCAGCAGTGACGGGACTAGCGTAAACTCTGAGCAGTTCTTC
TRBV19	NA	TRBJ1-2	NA	CASTAGPRPSNYGYTF	TGTGCCAGTACGGCAGGGCCAAGACCCTCTAACTATGGCTACACCTTC
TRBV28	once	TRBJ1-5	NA	CASSPLEGSNQPQHF	TGTGCCAGCAGTCCACTCGAGGGTAGCAATCAGCCCCAGCATTTT
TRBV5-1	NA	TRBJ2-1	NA	CASSLWSGSPDEQFF	TGCGCCAGCAGCTTGTGGTCCGGGAGTCCCGATGAGCAGTTCTTC
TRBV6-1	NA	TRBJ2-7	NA	CASSDEGTYEQYF	TGTGCCAGCAGTGATGAGGGCACCTACGAGCAGTACTTC
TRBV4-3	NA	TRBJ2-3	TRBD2	CASSQGWLAEYTDTQYF	TGCGCCAGCAGCCAAGGCTGGCTAGCGGAGTACACAGATACGCAGTATTTT
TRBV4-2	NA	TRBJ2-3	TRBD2	CASSPGGGSSTDTQYF	TGTGCCAGCAGCCCCGGGGGGGGCAGCAGCACAGATACGCAGTATTTT
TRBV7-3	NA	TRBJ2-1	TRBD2	CASSLDPSGFGQFF	TGTGCCAGCAGCTTAGATCCTAGCGGGTTTGGCCAGTTCTTC
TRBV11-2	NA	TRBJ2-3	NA	CASTATDTQYF	TGTGCCAGCACCGCCACAGATACGCAGTATTTT
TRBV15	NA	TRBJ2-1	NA	CATSRPSGTHSYNEQFF	TGTGCCACCAGCAGACCTTCCGGGACACACTCCTACAATGAGCAGTTCTTC
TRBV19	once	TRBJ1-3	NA	CASSLGSGNTIYF	TGTGCCAGTAGTTTGGGGTCTGGAAACACCATATATTTT
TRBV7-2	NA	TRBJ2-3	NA	CASSPTIRVTDTQYF	TGTGCCAGCAGCCCGACCATCAGGGTTACAGATACGCAGTATTTT
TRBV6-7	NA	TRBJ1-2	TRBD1	CASSSPPDRGRVNYGYTF	TGTGCCAGCAGTTCCCCCCCCGACAGGGGGCGGGTTAACTATGGCTACACCTTC
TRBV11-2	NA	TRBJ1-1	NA	CASEGGGETEAFF	TGTGCCAGCGAGGGGGGGGGTGAAACCGAAGCTTTCTTT